This TCR beta chain is from a study of cytomegalovirus exposure and HLA in healthy donors. Broader study findings: In vitro checks showed that a few CMV-associated chains really do target CMV antigens.

CDR3 length: 14 residues. The V gene's germline CDR1 is LNHDA and CDR2 SQIVND (reference sequence). The V and J ends lost 7 bases and 7 bases, in that order; junction bases with no gene match: 11. Only a few counts were recorded for this clone. Its antigen is not identified. The validation cohort, a group of 130 or so subjects, included the donors and was separate from the approximately 650-subject first cohort. Method: immunoSEQ multiplex PCR; TCRdb's copy keeps in-frame clones and lacks some. The sample lists under 150,000 clones, 85% to 90% occurring once. The material sequenced was PBMCs. The sequence came from a man aged 18 to 30 in good health and CMV-seropositive. J is TRBJ1-1 and V is TRBV19; 8 nucleotides line up with TRBD1. The CDR3 region has the DNA TGTGCCAGTATGTTTAACAGGGGGTATATTGAAGCTTTCTTT. It specifies CASMFNRGYIEAFF.